Listed below are T cell receptor beta chains from one sample, sequenced in a study of blood T cells in healthy people across ages. TCRdb ran MiXCR on the 5' RACE reads and lists one entry per CDR3 protein. The sample records approximately 800,000 distinct CDR3 sequences, around 25% being singletons. The data were also submitted as part of a second study, on T cells of mothers and their children.

Sequenced material: blood. Receptor source: a boy aged 5-17 years in good health. CDR3s include the opening cysteine and the closing phenylalanine or tryptophan. Fields, in order: CDR3 protein, CDR3 DNA, clone size, V gene, J gene, D gene. The D gene is left open where the match is weak. Only part of the rows carry a size: once, few, many, or a class if the clone is expanded.

CDR3: CASSLDASGSIADTQYF
DNA: TGTGCCAGCAGCTTAGATGCTAGCGGGAGTATCGCAGATACGCAGTATTTT
size: .
V: TRBV7-2
J: TRBJ2-3
D: TRBD2

CDR3: CATSQKGNTIYF
DNA: TGTGCCACCAGCCAGAAGGGAAACACCATATATTTT
size: few
V: TRBV15
J: TRBJ1-3
D: .

CDR3: CASSQVSGRDSYEQYF
DNA: TGCGCCAGCAGCCAGGTTAGCGGGAGGGATTCCTACGAGCAGTACTTC
size: .
V: TRBV4-3
J: TRBJ2-7
D: TRBD2

CDR3: CSVDGTDIWETQYF
DNA: TGCAGCGTTGATGGGACTGATATTTGGGAGACCCAGTACTTC
size: few
V: TRBV29-1
J: TRBJ2-5
D: .

CDR3: CASSLTARDYNEQFF
DNA: TGCGCCAGCAGCTTGACGGCGAGGGATTACAATGAGCAGTTCTTC
size: .
V: TRBV5-1
J: TRBJ2-1
D: .

CDR3: CASSPGLAGILSYEQYF
DNA: TGTGCCAGCAGCCCAGGACTAGCGGGAATCCTCTCCTACGAGCAGTACTTC
size: .
V: TRBV7-2
J: TRBJ2-7
D: TRBD2

CDR3: CASRPPGASEKLFF
DNA: TGTGCCAGCAGGCCACCTGGTGCCAGTGAAAAACTGTTTTTT
size: .
V: TRBV28
J: TRBJ1-4
D: .

CDR3: CAGGTGGDEQYF
DNA: TGTGCCGGTGGGACAGGAGGTGACGAGCAGTACTTC
size: many
V: TRBV28
J: TRBJ2-7
D: TRBD1

CDR3: CASSLFYGGSDTQYF
DNA: TGTGCCAGCAGTTTATTTTACGGGGGATCGGATACGCAGTATTTT
size: .
V: TRBV27
J: TRBJ2-3
D: .

CDR3: CASRGAGDETQYF
DNA: TGCGCCAGCAGGGGAGCGGGAGATGAGACCCAGTACTTC
size: .
V: TRBV4-1
J: TRBJ2-5
D: TRBD2

CDR3: CSATPSGETQYF
DNA: TGCAGTGCTACACCGAGCGGGGAGACCCAGTACTTC
size: few
V: TRBV20-1
J: TRBJ2-5
D: .

CDR3: CARGLAGVFIPPESQYF
DNA: TGTGCCAGGGGACTAGCGGGGGTCTTTATTCCACCCGAGAGCCAGTACTTC
size: .
V: TRBV28
J: TRBJ2-5
D: TRBD2

CDR3: CASSQDESFETQYF
DNA: TGCGCCAGCAGCCAAGACGAGTCTTTTGAGACCCAGTACTTC
size: .
V: TRBV4-3
J: TRBJ2-5
D: .

CDR3: CASARASNQPQHF
DNA: TGTGCTAGTGCCAGGGCGAGCAATCAGCCCCAGCATTTT
size: few
V: TRBV12-5
J: TRBJ1-5
D: .

CDR3: CASSFQGGGPADEQFF
DNA: TGTGCCAGCAGCTTCCAGGGCGGGGGGCCCGCAGATGAGCAGTTCTTC
size: few
V: TRBV7-2
J: TRBJ2-1
D: TRBD2